One TCR beta chain is described in this entry. Germline values: CDR1 MNHEY, CDR2 SVGAGI. The CDR3 totals 13 residues. V was clipped by 8 bases and J by 2 bases, with 12 bases between them. The source of the sample is a study of blood T cell repertoires in COVID-19. Generated by immunoSEQ multiplex PCR, the TCRdb table keeps only in-frame clones and is missing some. The sample has under 200,000 clones; approximately 85% are singletons. The receptor was derived from a woman aged 80 or over with acute or convalescent COVID-19. Input material: peripheral blood. The V gene is TRBV6-5, the J gene TRBJ1-2; no reliable D call. CDR3 nucleotides: TGTGCCAGCGGGCGAAAAGAGAACTATGGCTACACCTTC. It is translated as CASGRKENYGYTF.